Each of the 14 T cell receptor beta chains below was sequenced from the same sample in a study of shared clonotypes between healthy human individuals. Some clones are missing from TCRdb's copy, which holds only in-frame ones; the method was immunoSEQ multiplex PCR. The data hold 450,000 to 600,000 clones, with 65% to 80% observed a single time. Sequencing input: PBMCs. The receptor set was obtained from a woman between 40 and 55 years old in good health. Some clones in this sample may be carry-over from other donors' samples.

The V gene is TRBV2, the J gene TRBJ1-1; D is uncertain. CDR3 size: 13 residues. The ends were cut back, 2 bases at V and 4 bases at J, with 8 bases in the middle. Germline CDR1 SNHLY, CDR2 FYNNEI. CDR3 sequence: CASSERSSTEAFF. In DNA, the CDR3 is TGTGCCAGCAGTGAACGGTCCAGCACTGAAGCTTTCTTT.

The rearrangement joins TRBV19 to TRBJ2-3, with 10 nucleotides matching TRBD2. Germline CDR1 reads LNHDA; CDR2 reads SQIVND (reference sequence). The CDR3 consists of 16 residues. With 9 bases clipped from V and 4 bases from J, the junction kept 13 bases outside the gene matches. The CDR3 protein is CASKGVAGGVADTQYF. The CDR3 nucleotides read TGTGCCAGCAAAGGGGTAGCGGGAGGTGTAGCAGATACGCAGTATTTT.

This clone appeared many times. The J gene is TRBJ2-2, the V gene TRBV28; D could derive from TRBD1 or TRBD2 (7 bases each). The CDR3 runs 16 residues. Looked up from germline, CDR1 is MDHEN and CDR2 is SYDVKM. Trimming left V 6 bases short and J 6 bases short, with 20 bases between. CDR3 bases: TGTGCCAGCAGGCCGAGGGGAGGGGGCGCTTCCGGGGAGCTGTTTTTT. Encoded protein: CASRPRGGGASGELFF.

The CDR3 nucleotides are TGTGCCAGCAGTACCACAGGGGGCGTCCCCTCCTACGAGCAGTACTTC. Translating gives CASSTTGGVPSYEQYF. The gene calls are TRBV27 and TRBJ2-7; 9 bases line up with TRBD1. CDR3 length equals 16 residues. The germline V gene has CDR1 MNHEY and CDR2 SMNVEV (reference sequence). J was trimmed by 0 bases and V by 5 bases; bases with no gene match: 8.

A note on this clone: An end of the junction differs from the germline gene, which may be a read error. V and J are TRBV7-7 and TRBJ2-1; 7 nucleotides match TRBD2. The germline V gene has CDR1 SSHAT and CDR2 FNYEAQ (reference sequence). The CDR3 is 15 amino acids. CDR3 region: CASREQRGDHNEQFF. The CDR3 coding sequence is TGTGCTAGCAGAGAGCAGCGGGGCGACCACAATGAGCAGTTCTTC. The full variable domain, completed using reference TRBV7-7 and TRBJ2-1, is GAGVSQSPRYKVTKRGQDVTLRCDPISSHATLYWYQQALGQGPEFLTYFNYEAQPDKSGLPSDRFSAERPEGSISTLTIQRTEQRDSAMYRCASREQRGDHNEQFFGPGTRLTVL.

The CDR3 DNA sequence: TGTGCCAGCAGAGATCAAACCCCGGGATGGAGAACTAACTATGGCTACACCTTC. Protein: CASRDQTPGWRTNYGYTF. This chain links TRBV2 with TRBJ1-2; D is undetermined. Germline-derived CDR1 and CDR2 are SNHLY and FYNNEI. V shed 6 bases and J shed 0 bases, with 23 bases lying between them. The CDR3 loop spans 18 amino acids.

Here the CDR3 reads CASSPTGGRAGGELFF. CDR3 in DNA: TGTGCCAGCAGCCCCACTGGAGGGAGGGCAGGCGGGGAGCTGTTTTTT. This chain links TRBV7-2 with TRBJ2-2, with TRBD2 identical over 7 bases. Germline CDR1 SGHTA, CDR2 FQGNSA. The length of the CDR3 is 16 residues. The junction had 13 bases not matched to a gene; V was cut back by 5 bases and J by 7 bases.

This sequence joins TRBV7-8 and TRBJ2-7; a possible D gene is TRBD2 (6 bases). V was pared by 1 base and J by 7 bases, with 14 bases between. The germline CDR1 and CDR2 sequences are SGHVS and FQNEAQ. The CDR3 is 14 residues long. Written as DNA, the CDR3 is TGTGCCAGCAGCTTAGTTTGGGGGGACCCAGAGCAGTACTTC. The encoded protein is CASSLVWGDPEQYF.

The chain is built from TRBV5-1 and TRBJ1-2; 7 bases are shared with TRBD1. V trimming: 4 bases; J trimming: 4 bases; junction bases outside the gene matches: 10. CDR3 length: 15 residues. CDR1 is SGHRS and CDR2 is YFSETQ in the germline V gene. The CDR3 is CASSHGQEGVYGYTF. The CDR3, as DNA: TGCGCCAGCAGCCACGGACAGGAAGGAGTCTATGGCTACACCTTC.

The chain is built from TRBV4-1 and TRBJ2-5; TRBD2 matches at 10 bases. With V trimmed by 0 bases and J by 4 bases, 14 bases remained unmatched. This CDR3 contains 19 residues. Germline CDR1 MGHRA, CDR2 YSYEKL. The CDR3 DNA is TGCGCCAGCAGCCAAGAAGGGGTCGGGACTAGCGTGAGGGGAGAGACCCAGTACTTC. Translation: CASSQEGVGTSVRGETQYF.

The V and J genes are TRBV4-3 and TRBJ2-1; 12 bases are shared with TRBD2. V shed 0 bases, J shed 0 bases, and the junction held 9 bases outside the gene matches. The CDR3 runs 20 residues. CDR1 is LGHNA and CDR2 is YSLEER in the germline V gene. CDR3 bases: TGCGCCAGCAGCCAAGATATAGGGGGACTAGCGGGCCACTCCTACAATGAGCAGTTCTTC. Residues: CASSQDIGGLAGHSYNEQFF.

This clone was seen more than once but under ten times. One end of the junction does not line up with germline, which may come from a read error. Other DNA sequences from this sample encode an identical CDR3 as well. The chain combines TRBV7-7 with TRBJ2-5; D perhaps matches TRBD2 (5 bases). Germline CDR1 is SSHAT and CDR2 is FNYEAQ (reference sequence). This CDR3 spans 13 amino acids. This chain's CDR3 is CASSAGLQETQYF. Here the CDR3 DNA reads TGTGCTAGCAGCGCTGGACTCCAAGAGACCCAGTACTTC.

To note about this clone: A read error may produce the germline difference seen at one junction end. The chain is built from TRBV7-7 and TRBJ2-1, with 12 nucleotides matching TRBD2. The CDR3 has 19 amino acids. Germline assignment: CDR1 SSHAT and CDR2 FNYEAQ (reference sequence). CDR3 in DNA: TGTGCTAGCAGCTTAGACTCTTATACTAGCGGGAGGATTGAGAATGAGCAGTTCTTC. Its translation is CASSLDSYTSGRIENEQFF.

The rearrangement uses TRBV15 and TRBJ1-1; possibly TRBD1 for D (5 bases). Trimming took 1 base from V and 2 from J, leaving 14 bases between them. Per germline, CDR1 LNHNV and CDR2 YYDKDF (reference sequence). The CDR3 runs to 16 residues. CDR3 amino acids: CATSRGGALGNTEAFF. Written as DNA, the CDR3 is TGTGCCACCAGCAGAGGAGGGGCGCTGGGTAACACTGAAGCTTTCTTT.